This T cell receptor beta chain was observed in a study of blood T cell repertoires in COVID-19. Losses at the gene ends were 0 bases for V and 3 bases for J; bases not matched to a gene: 8. Per the germline V gene, CDR1 is SGHAT and CDR2 is FQNNGV. The CDR3 loop spans 17 amino acids. Repertoires were generated with immunoSEQ multiplex PCR, while TCRdb's copy carries only in-frame clones and drops some. This table holds about 300,000 clones, more than 70% found once. V and J are TRBV11-2 and TRBJ2-3; 8 bases fit TRBD2. Specimen: peripheral blood. This TCR derives from a man aged 18-30 years who had recovered from COVID-19. The CDR3 coding sequence is TGTGCCAGCAGCTTAGATCTGGGAGCGGGAGCAACAGATACGCAGTATTTT. Protein product: CASSLDLGAGATDTQYF.